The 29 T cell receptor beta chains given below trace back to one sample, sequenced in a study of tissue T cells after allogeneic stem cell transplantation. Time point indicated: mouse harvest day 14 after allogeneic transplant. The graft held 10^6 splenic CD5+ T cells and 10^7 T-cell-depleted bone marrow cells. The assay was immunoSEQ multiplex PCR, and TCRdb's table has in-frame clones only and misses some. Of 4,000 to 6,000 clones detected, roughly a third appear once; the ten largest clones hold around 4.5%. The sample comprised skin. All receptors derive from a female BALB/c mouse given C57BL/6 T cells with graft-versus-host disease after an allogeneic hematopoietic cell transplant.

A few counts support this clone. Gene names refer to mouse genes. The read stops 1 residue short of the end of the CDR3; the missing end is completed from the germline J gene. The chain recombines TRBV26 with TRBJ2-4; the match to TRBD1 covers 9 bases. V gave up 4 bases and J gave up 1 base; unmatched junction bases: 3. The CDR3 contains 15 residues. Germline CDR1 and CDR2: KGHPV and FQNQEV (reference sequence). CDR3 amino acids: CASSPQGAGQNTLYF. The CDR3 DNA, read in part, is TGTGCCAGCAGTCCACAGGGGGCGGGTCAAAACACCTTGTAC.

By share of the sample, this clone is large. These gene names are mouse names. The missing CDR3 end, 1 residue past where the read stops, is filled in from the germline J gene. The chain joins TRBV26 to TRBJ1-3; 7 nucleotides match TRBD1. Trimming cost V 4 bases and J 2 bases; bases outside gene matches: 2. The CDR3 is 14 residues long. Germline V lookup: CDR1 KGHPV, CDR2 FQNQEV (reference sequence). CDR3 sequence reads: CASSPTGAGNTLYF. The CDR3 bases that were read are TGTGCCAGCAGTCCCACAGGGGCTGGAAATACGCTCTAT. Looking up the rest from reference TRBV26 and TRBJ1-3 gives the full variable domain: NSKVIQTPRYLVKGQGQKAKMRCIPEKGHPVVFWYQQNKNNEFKFLINFQNQEVLQQIDMTEKRFSAECPSNSPCSLEIQSSEAGDSALYLCASSPTGAGNTLYFGEGSRLIVV.

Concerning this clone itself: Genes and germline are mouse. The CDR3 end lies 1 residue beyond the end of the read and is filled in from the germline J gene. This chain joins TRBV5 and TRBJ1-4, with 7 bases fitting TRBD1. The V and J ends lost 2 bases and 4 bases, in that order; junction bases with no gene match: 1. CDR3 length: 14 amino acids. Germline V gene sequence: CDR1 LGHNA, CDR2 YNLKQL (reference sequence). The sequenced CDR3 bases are TGTGCCAGCAGCCAAAGGGACAGCAACGAAAGATTATTT. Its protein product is CASSQRDSNERLF. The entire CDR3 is CASSQRDSNERLFF.

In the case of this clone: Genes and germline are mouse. Incomplete CDR3 DNA: TGTGCCAGCGGTGGAGGGGACAGCACCCAGTAC. This codes for CASGGGDSTQY. The full CDR3 reads CASGGGDSTQYF. The V and J genes are TRBV13-2 and TRBJ2-5; TRBD1 agrees at 7 bases. The missing CDR3 end, 1 residue past where the read stops, is filled in from the germline J gene. Germline trimming cut 3 bases from V and 8 bases from J; bases unmatched to any gene: 3. CDR1 NNHNN and CDR2 SYGAGS come from the germline V gene (reference sequence). The CDR3 covers 12 residues.

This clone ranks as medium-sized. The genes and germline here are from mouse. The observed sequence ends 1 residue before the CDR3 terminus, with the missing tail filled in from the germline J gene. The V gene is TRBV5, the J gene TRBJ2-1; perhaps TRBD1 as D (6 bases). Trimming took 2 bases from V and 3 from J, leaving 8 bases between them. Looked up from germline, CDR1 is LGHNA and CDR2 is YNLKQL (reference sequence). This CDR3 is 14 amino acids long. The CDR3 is CASSQNRVYAEQFF. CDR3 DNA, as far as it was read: TGTGCCAGCAGCCAAAACAGGGTCTATGCTGAGCAGTTC.

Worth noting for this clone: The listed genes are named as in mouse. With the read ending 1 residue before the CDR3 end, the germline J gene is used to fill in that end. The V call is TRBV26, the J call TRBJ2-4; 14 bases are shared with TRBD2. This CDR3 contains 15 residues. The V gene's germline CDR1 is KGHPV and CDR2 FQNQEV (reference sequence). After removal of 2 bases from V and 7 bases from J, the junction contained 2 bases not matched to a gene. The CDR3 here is CASSLGTGGADTLYF. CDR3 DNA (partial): TGTGCCAGCAGTCTGGGGACTGGGGGGGCTGACACCTTGTAC.

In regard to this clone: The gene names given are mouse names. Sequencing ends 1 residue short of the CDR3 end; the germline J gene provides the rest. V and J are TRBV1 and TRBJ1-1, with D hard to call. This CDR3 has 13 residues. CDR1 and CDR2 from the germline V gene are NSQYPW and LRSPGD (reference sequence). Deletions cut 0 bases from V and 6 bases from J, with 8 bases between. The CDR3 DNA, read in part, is TGCACCTGCAGTGCAGATTGGAGGGCAGAAGTCTTC. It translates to CTCSADWRAEVF. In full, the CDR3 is CTCSADWRAEVFF.

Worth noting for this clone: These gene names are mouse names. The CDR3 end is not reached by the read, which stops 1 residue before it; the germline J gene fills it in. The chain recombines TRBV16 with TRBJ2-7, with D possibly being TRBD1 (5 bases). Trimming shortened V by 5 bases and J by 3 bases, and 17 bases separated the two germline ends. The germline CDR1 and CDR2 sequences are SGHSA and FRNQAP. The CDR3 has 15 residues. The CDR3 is CASSPRQSNYYEQYF. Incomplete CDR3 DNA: TGTGCAAGCAGCCCCCGACAGTCCAATTACTATGAACAGTAC.

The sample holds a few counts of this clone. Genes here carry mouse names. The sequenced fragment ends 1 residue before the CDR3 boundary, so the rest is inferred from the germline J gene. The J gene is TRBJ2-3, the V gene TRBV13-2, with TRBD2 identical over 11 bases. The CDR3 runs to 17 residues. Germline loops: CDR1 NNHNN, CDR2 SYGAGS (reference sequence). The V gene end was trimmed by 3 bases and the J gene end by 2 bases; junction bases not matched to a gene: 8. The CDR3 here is CASGGPLGGRDAETLYF. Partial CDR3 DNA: TGTGCCAGCGGTGGTCCACTGGGGGGGCGTGATGCAGAAACGCTGTAT.

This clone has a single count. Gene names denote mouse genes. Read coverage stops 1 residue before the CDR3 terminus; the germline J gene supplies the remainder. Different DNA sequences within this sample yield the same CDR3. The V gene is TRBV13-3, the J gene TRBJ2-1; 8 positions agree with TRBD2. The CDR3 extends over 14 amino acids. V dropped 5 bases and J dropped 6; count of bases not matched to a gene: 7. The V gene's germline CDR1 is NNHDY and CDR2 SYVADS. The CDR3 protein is CASSRGGAPAEQFF. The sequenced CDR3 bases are TGTGCCAGCAGCAGAGGGGGGGCGCCTGCTGAGCAGTTC.

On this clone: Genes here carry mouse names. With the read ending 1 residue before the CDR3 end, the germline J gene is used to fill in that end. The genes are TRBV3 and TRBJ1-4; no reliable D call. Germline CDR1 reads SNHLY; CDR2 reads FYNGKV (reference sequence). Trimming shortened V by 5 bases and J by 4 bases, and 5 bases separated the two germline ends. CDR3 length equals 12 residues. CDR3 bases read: TGTGCCAGCAGCACCAGCAACGAAAGATTATTT. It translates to CASSTSNERLF. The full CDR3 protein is CASSTSNERLFF.

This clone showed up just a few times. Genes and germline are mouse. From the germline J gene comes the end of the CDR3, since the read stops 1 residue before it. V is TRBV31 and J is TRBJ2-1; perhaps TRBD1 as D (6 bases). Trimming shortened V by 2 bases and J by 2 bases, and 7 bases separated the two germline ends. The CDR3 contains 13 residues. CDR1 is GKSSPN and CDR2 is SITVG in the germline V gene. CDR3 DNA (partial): TGTGCCTGGAGTTACAGGGACTATGCTGAGCAGTTC. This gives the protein CAWSYRDYAEQF. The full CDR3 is CAWSYRDYAEQFF.

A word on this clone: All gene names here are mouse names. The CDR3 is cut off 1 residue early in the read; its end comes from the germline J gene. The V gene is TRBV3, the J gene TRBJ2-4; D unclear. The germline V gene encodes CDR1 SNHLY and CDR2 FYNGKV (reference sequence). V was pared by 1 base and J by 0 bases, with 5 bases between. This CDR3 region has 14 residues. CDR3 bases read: TGTGCCAGCAGCTTAGATGGGAGTCAAAACACCTTGTAC. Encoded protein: CASSLDGSQNTLY. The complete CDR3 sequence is CASSLDGSQNTLYF.

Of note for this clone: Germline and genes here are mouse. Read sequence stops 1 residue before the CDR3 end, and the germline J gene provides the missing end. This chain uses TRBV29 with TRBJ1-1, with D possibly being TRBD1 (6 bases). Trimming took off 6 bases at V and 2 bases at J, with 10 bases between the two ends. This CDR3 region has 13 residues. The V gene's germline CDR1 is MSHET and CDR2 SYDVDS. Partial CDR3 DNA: TGTGCTAGCAGGAGGGGGGGTAACACAGAAGTCTTC. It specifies CASRRGGNTEVF. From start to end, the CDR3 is CASRRGGNTEVFF.

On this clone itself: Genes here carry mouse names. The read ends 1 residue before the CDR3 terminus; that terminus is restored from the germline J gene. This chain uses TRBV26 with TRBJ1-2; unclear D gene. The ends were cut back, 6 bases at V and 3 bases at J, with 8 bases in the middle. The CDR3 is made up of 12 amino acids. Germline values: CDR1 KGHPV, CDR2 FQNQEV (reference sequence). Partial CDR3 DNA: TGTGCCAGCAGCCCAACATACTCCGACTACACC. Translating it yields CASSPTYSDYT. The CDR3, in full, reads CASSPTYSDYTF.

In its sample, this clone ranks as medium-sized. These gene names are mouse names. CDR3 bases read: TGTGCCAGCAGCCAGGGACTGGGGGGGAGCTCCTATGAACAGTAC. Translating gives CASSQGLGGSSYEQY. The whole CDR3 is CASSQGLGGSSYEQYF. The V call is TRBV3, the J call TRBJ2-7; 13 positions agree with TRBD2. The CDR3 end is not reached by the read, which stops 1 residue before it; the germline J gene fills it in. The V segment lost 5 bases and the J segment 0 bases; nucleotides outside the gene matches: 4. The germline V gene encodes CDR1 SNHLY and CDR2 FYNGKV (reference sequence). This CDR3 has 16 residues. Variable domain in full (rest from reference TRBV3 and TRBJ2-7): GPKVLQIPSHQIIDMGQMVTLNCDPVSNHLYFYWYKQILGQQMEFLVNFYNGKVMEKSKLFKDQFSVERPDGSYFTLKIQPTALEDSAVYFCASSQGLGGSSYEQYFGPGTRLTVL.

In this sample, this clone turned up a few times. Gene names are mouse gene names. The covered CDR3 bases are TGTGCCAGCAGCTCGGGGGGGGGTTATAGTCAAAACACCTTGTAC. Translation: CASSSGGGYSQNTLY. The full-length CDR3 reads as CASSSGGGYSQNTLYF. The chain uses TRBV3 and TRBJ2-4, with 7 bases aligning to TRBD2. The read halts 1 residue ahead of the CDR3 end, with the missing end drawn from the germline J gene. After removal of 4 bases from V and 0 bases from J, the junction contained 7 bases not matched to a gene. Germline V CDR1 and CDR2: SNHLY, FYNGKV (reference sequence). CDR3 length equals 16 residues.

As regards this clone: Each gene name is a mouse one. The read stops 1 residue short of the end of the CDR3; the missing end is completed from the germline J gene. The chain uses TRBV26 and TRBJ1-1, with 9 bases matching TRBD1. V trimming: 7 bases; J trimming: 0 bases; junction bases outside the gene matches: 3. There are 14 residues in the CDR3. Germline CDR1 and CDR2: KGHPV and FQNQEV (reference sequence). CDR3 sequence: CASNRDRANTEVFF. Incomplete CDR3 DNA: TGTGCCAGCAATCGGGACAGGGCAAACACAGAAGTCTTC.

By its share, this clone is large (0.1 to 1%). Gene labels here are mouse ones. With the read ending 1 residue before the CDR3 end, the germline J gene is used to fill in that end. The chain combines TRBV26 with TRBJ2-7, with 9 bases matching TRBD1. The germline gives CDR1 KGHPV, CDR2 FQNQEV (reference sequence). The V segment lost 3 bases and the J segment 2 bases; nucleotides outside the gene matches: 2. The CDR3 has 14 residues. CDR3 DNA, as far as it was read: TGTGCCAGCAGTCTCCGACAGGGGGCCTATGAACAGTAC. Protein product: CASSLRQGAYEQY. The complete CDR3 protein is CASSLRQGAYEQYF. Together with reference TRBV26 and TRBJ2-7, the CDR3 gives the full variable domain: NSKVIQTPRYLVKGQGQKAKMRCIPEKGHPVVFWYQQNKNNEFKFLINFQNQEVLQQIDMTEKRFSAECPSNSPCSLEIQSSEAGDSALYLCASSLRQGAYEQYFGPGTRLTVL.

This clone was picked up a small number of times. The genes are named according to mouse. The chain's CDR3 is CASSWTGGTGQLYF. The part of the CDR3 DNA that was read is TGTGCCAGCAGTTGGACAGGGGGCACCGGGCAGCTCTAC. The chain combines TRBV15 with TRBJ2-2; 10 positions agree with TRBD1. The read comes to an end 1 residue before the CDR3 does, leaving the germline J gene to fill in the end. With 4 bases clipped from V and 4 bases from J, the junction kept 0 bases outside the gene matches. The germline V gene encodes CDR1 SGHND and CDR2 FRSKSL. This CDR3 contains 14 residues.

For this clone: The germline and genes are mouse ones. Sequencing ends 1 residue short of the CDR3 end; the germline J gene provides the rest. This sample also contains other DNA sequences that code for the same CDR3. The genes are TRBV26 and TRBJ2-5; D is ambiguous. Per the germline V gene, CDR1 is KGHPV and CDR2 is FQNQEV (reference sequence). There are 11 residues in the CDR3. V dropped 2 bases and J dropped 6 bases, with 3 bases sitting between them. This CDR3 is CASSLRDTQYF. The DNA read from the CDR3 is TGTGCCAGCAGTCTGAGGGACACCCAGTAC.

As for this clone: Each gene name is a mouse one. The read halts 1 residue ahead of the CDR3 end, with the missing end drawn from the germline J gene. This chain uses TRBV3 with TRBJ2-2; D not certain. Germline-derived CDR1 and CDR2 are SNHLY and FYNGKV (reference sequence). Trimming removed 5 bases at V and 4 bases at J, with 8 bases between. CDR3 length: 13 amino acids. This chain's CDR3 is CASSPGTTGQLYF. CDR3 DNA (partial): TGTGCCAGCAGCCCTGGCACCACCGGGCAGCTCTAC. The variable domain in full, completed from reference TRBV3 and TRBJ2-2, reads GPKVLQIPSHQIIDMGQMVTLNCDPVSNHLYFYWYKQILGQQMEFLVNFYNGKVMEKSKLFKDQFSVERPDGSYFTLKIQPTALEDSAVYFCASSPGTTGQLYFGEGSKLTVL.

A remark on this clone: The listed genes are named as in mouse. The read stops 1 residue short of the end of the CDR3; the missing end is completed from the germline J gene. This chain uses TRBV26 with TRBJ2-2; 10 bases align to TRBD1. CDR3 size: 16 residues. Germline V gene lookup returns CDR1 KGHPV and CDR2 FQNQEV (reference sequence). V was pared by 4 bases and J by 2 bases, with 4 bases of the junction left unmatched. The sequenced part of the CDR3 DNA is TGTGCCAGCAGTCCGCCGGGACAGGGGAACACCGGGCAGCTCTAC. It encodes CASSPPGQGNTGQLY. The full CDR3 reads CASSPPGQGNTGQLYF.

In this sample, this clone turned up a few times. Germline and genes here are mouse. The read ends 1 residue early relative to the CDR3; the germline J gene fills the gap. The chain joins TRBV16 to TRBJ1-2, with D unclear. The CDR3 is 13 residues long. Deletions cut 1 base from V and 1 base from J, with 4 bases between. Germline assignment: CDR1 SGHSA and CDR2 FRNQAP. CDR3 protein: CASSLAGNSDYTF. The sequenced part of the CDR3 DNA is TGTGCAAGCAGCTTAGCGGGAAACTCCGACTACACC. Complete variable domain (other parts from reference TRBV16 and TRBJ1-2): NAGVIQTPRHKVTGKGQEATLWCEPISGHSAVFWYRQTIVQGLEFLTYFRNQAPIDDSGMPKERFSAQMPNQSHSTLKIQSTQPQDSAVYLCASSLAGNSDYTFGSGTRLLVI.

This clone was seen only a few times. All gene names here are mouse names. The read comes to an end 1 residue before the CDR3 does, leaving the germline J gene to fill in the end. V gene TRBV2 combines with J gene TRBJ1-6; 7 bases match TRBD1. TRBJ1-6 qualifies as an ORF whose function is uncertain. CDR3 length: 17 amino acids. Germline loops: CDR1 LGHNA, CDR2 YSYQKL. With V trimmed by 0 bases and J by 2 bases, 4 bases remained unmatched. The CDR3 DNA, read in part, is TGTGCCAGCAGCCAAGATGGGCAGGGGGCCTATAATTCGCCCCTCTAC. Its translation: CASSQDGQGAYNSPLY. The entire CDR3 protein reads CASSQDGQGAYNSPLYF.

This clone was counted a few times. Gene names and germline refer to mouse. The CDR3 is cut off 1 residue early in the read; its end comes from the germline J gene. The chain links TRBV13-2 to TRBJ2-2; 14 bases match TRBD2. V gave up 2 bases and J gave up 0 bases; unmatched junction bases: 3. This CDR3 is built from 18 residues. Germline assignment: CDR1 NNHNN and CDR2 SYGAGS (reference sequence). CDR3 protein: CASGDRDWGGANTGQLYF. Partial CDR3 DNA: TGTGCCAGCGGTGACCGGGACTGGGGGGGCGCAAACACCGGGCAGCTCTAC.

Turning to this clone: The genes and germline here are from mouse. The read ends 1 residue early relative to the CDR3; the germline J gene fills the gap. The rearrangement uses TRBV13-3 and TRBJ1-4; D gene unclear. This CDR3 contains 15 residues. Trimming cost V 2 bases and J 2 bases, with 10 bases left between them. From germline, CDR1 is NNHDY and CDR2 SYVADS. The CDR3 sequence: CASSERRGSNERLFF. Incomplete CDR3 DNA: TGTGCCAGCAGTGAGAGGAGAGGGTCCAACGAAAGATTATTT.

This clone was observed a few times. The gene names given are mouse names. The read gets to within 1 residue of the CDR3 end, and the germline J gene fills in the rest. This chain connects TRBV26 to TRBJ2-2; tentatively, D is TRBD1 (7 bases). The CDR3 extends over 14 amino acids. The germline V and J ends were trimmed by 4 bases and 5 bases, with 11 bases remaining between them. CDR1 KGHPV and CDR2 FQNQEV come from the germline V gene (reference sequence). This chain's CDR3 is CASSQGARTGQLYF. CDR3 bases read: TGTGCCAGCAGTCAGGGGGCGAGGACCGGGCAGCTCTAC.

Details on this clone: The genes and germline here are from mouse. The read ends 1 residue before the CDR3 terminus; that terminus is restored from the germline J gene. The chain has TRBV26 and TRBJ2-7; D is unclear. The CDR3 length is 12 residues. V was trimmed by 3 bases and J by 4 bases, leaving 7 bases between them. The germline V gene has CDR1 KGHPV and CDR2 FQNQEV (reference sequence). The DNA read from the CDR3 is TGTGCCAGCAGTCTTGGAAGGTATGAACAGTAC. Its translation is CASSLGRYEQY. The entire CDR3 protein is CASSLGRYEQYF.